The 26 T cell receptor beta chains given below trace back to one sample, sequenced in a study of regulatory T cells in long-lasting Graves disease (TCRdb year 2021). The library was produced with multiplex PCR. The listed sequencing device is Illumina HiSeq 4000. TCR beta libraries were built with iRepertoire HTBI primers and Arm-PCR amplification of CDR3 regions. Through fastp at Q25 and MiXCR, TCRdb rebuilt clones from the public reads, retaining in-frame beta chains. Entries that share a CDR3 protein sequence are merged under the most common genes and DNA. Recorded for this sample are 600,000 to 800,000 distinct CDR3 sequences; about 32% of them occurred a single time. The top ten clonotypes cover roughly 40% of the sample. What this sample's time point label stands for: persistent/refractory GD, antithyroid drugs over 5 years with positive TRAb. For both TCR sequencing and RNA sequencing, RNA was extracted from PBMCs in TRIzol.

The source was peripheral blood mononuclear cells (PBMCs), collected when the disease was refractory, from a patient treated with antithyroid drugs. The receptor set was obtained from a female donor with Graves disease.

This chain connects TRBV12-3 or TRBV12-4 to TRBJ1-2; D is possibly TRBD1 (5 bases). This CDR3 comprises 11 residues. The V end lost 6 bases, the J end lost 8 bases, and 10 bases lay between the germline ends. The chain's CDR3 is CASSRDRGYTF. CDR3 coding DNA: TGTGCCAGCAGCAGGGACCGGGGCTACACCTTC.

The chain couples TRBV6-1 to TRBJ1-5; no clear D. The end of the DNA is better explained by TRBJ2-3, so the J call may be wrong. The germline V gene encodes CDR1 MNHNS and CDR2 SASEGT. The CDR3 covers 15 residues. The CDR3: CASSEIWSASQPQYF. CDR3 sequence (DNA): TGTGCCAGCAGTGAAATATGGTCAGCTAGTCAGCCCCAGTATTTT.

This clonotype was found a few times. The chain has TRBV6-1 and TRBJ1-1, with unresolved D. The CDR3 has 13 residues. The germline CDR1 and CDR2 sequences are MNHNS and SASEGT. With 7 bases removed from V and 0 bases from J, the gap between germline ends came to 9 bases. This CDR3 is CASTEEVNTEAFF. In nucleotides, the CDR3 is TGTGCCAGCACGGAAGAGGTGAACACTGAAGCTTTCTTT.

This clonotype has just a few counts. The chain recombines TRBV2 with TRBJ1-1; no firm D call. Germline V gives CDR1 SNHLY, CDR2 FYNNEI. This CDR3 has 13 amino acids. Between the trimmed V and J ends, which lost 8 bases and 0 bases, there was a span of 10 bases. This chain's CDR3 is CASQRPLNTEAFF. CDR3 DNA sequence: TGTGCCAGCCAAAGGCCCCTGAACACTGAAGCTTTCTTT.

This clonotype was recorded many times. The chain has TRBV2 and TRBJ1-5; D may be TRBD1 (5 bases). The CDR3 loop spans 17 amino acids. With 2 bases removed from V and 8 bases from J, the gap between germline ends came to 22 bases. Germline V gene data show CDR1 as SNHLY and CDR2 as FYNNEI. The chain's CDR3 is CASSERAGLTHPKPQHF. CDR3 sequence (DNA): TGTGCCAGCAGTGAACGCGCGGGACTAACCCACCCAAAGCCCCAGCATTTT.

Note on this clonotype: This could be a read error, since a much larger clone is one nucleotide away. The V gene is TRBV28, the J gene TRBJ1-2, with D unresolved. The CDR3 runs 9 residues. The germline CDR1 and CDR2 sequences are MDHEN and SYDVKM. CDR3 in amino acids: CAIRNGHTF. The CDR3 DNA reads TGTGCCATCAGAAATGGCCACACCTTC.

J is TRBJ2-4 and V is TRBV5-1; 15 nucleotides agree with TRBD2. The CDR3 has 14 residues. Trimming cost V 2 bases and J 10 bases; bases outside gene matches: 1. CDR1 is SGHRS and CDR2 is YFSETQ in the germline V gene. CDR3 nucleotide sequence: TGCGCCAGCAGCTTAGGACTAGCGGGAGGGATTCAGTACTTC. It yields the protein CASSLGLAGGIQYF.

The V and J genes are TRBV11-2 and TRBJ2-3, with 8 bases fitting TRBD2. Germline V lookup: CDR1 SGHAT, CDR2 FQNNGV. The CDR3 length is 15 residues. The J segment lost 1 base and the V segment lost 1 base, leaving 1 base of the junction unmatched. This CDR3 is CASSLVLAGTDTQYF. For the CDR3, the DNA is TGTGCCAGCAGCTTAGTACTAGCGGGCACAGATACGCAGTATTTT.

The rearrangement links TRBV19 to TRBJ1-1, with a tentative D call TRBD1 (5 bases). V was pared by 0 bases and J by 6 bases, with 17 bases between. Germline CDR1 is LNHDA and CDR2 is SQIVND (reference sequence). The CDR3 extends over 16 amino acids. The CDR3: CASSIDQGGRTAEAFF. The CDR3 DNA sequence: TGTGCCAGTAGTATAGATCAGGGAGGGAGAACGGCTGAAGCTTTCTTT.

At least ten counts were recorded for this clonotype. This sequence joins TRBV28 and TRBJ1-2; tentatively, D is TRBD1 (5 bases). The CDR3 is 16 amino acids. Germline CDR1 is MDHEN and CDR2 is SYDVKM. V gave up 2 bases and J gave up 3 bases, with 16 bases separating them. The CDR3 nucleotides read TGTGCCAGCAGTTTAAAGGTCGGGGGAGGGGACTATGGCTACACCTTC. As protein: CASSLKVGGGDYGYTF.

This clonotype occurred a few times. The chain uses TRBV7-9 and TRBJ1-1; 12 bases line up with TRBD1. This CDR3 spans 15 amino acids. V dropped 5 bases and J dropped 6; count of bases not matched to a gene: 7. Germline values: CDR1 SEHNR, CDR2 FQNEAQ (reference sequence). CDR3 nucleotides: TGTGCCAGCAGCACGGGACAGGGGGCAAGCCCTGAAGCTTTCTTT. It encodes CASSTGQGASPEAFF.

Only a few counts were recorded for this clonotype. This sequence joins TRBV20-1 and TRBJ2-7, with 13 bases identical to TRBD2. Germline V gene lookup returns CDR1 DFQATT and CDR2 SNEGSKA (reference sequence). The junction had 3 bases not matched to a gene; V was cut back by 3 bases and J by 4 bases. The CDR3 extends over 14 amino acids. The chain's CDR3 is CSASRLAGGYEQYF. CDR3 bases: TGCAGTGCTAGCCGACTAGCGGGAGGTTACGAGCAGTACTTC.

A few counts support this clonotype. This chain links TRBV15 with TRBJ2-2; 9 bases are shared with TRBD2. The CDR3 runs 19 residues. V shed 0 bases and J 1 base; nucleotides not matched to a gene: 9. CDR1 LNHNV and CDR2 YYDKDF come from the germline V gene (reference sequence). The chain's CDR3 is CATSRDRREGLRNTGELFF. The CDR3 DNA reads TGTGCCACCAGCAGAGATCGGCGGGAGGGCCTGAGGAACACCGGGGAGCTGTTTTTT.

The chain links TRBV20-1 to TRBJ2-7; D unresolved. The germline gives CDR1 DFQATT, CDR2 SNEGSKA (reference sequence). The length of the CDR3 is 11 residues. Trimming left V 5 bases short and J 5 bases short, with 10 bases between. CDR3 sequence reads: CSAEHTHEQYF. DNA of the CDR3: TGCAGTGCTGAGCACACGCACGAGCAGTACTTC.

V gene TRBV5-6 combines with J gene TRBJ2-2, with D tentatively TRBD1 or TRBD2 (6 bases each). The CDR3 has 17 amino acids. The germline CDR1 and CDR2 sequences are SGHDT and YYEEEE. V was clipped by 4 bases and J by 4 bases, with 20 bases between them. This chain's CDR3 is CASSPQWGARGTGELFF. CDR3 coding DNA: TGTGCCAGCAGCCCCCAATGGGGGGCGAGGGGCACCGGGGAGCTGTTTTTT. Together with reference TRBV5-6 and TRBJ2-2, the CDR3 gives the full variable domain: DAGVTQSPTHLIKTRGQQVTLRCSPKSGHDTVSWYQQALGQGPQFIFQYYEEEERQRGNFPDRFSGHQFPNYSSELNVNALLLGDSALYLCASSPQWGARGTGELFFGEGSRLTVL.

The chain combines TRBV10-3 with TRBJ1-2; D unclear. Trimming removed 10 bases from V and 5 bases from J, with 17 bases in between. Germline loops: CDR1 ENHRY, CDR2 SYGVKD. This CDR3 contains 13 residues. CDR3 nucleotide sequence: TGTGCCACCGCAGAGGAAAACTATTATGGCTACACCTTC. Protein: CATAEENYYGYTF.

The chain is built from TRBV13 and TRBJ2-7; 8 bases are a match to TRBD2. Germline loops: CDR1 PRHDT, CDR2 FYEKMQ (reference sequence). The V segment lost 0 bases and the J segment 1 base; nucleotides outside the gene matches: 8. The CDR3 runs to 17 residues. The CDR3 sequence is CASSLGQTGGFSYEQYF. The CDR3 bases are TGTGCCAGCAGCTTAGGGCAAACGGGAGGGTTTTCCTACGAGCAGTACTTC.

The chain couples TRBV5-6 to TRBJ2-3; possible D gene TRBD2, 5 bases. Germline V CDR1 and CDR2: SGHDT, YYEEEE. CDR3 length equals 14 residues. Trimming took 0 bases from V and 5 from J, leaving 10 bases between them. CDR3 protein: CASSLGGAGDTQYF. CDR3 nucleotides: TGTGCCAGCAGCTTGGGGGGAGCTGGAGATACGCAGTATTTT.

V and J are TRBV7-9 and TRBJ1-2; D is unresolved. The CDR3 length is 16 residues. Germline-derived CDR1 and CDR2 are SEHNR and FQNEAQ (reference sequence). V lost 4 bases and J lost 6, with 21 bases in between. This chain's CDR3 is CASSSLLWPNQHGYTF. The CDR3 DNA follows: TGTGCCAGCAGCTCCCTCCTTTGGCCGAATCAACATGGCTACACCTTC.

The chain combines TRBV6-5 with TRBJ1-2, with TRBD1 matching over 7 bases. The germline V gene has CDR1 MNHEY and CDR2 SVGAGI. The V gene end was trimmed by 2 bases and the J gene end by 5 bases; junction bases not matched to a gene: 11. The CDR3 runs 16 residues. The CDR3 spells CASSYQGTADEYGYTF. DNA of the CDR3: TGTGCCAGCAGTTACCAAGGGACAGCCGATGAATATGGCTACACCTTC.

V and J are TRBV4-1 and TRBJ1-4; TRBD1 is a possible D gene (5 bases). This CDR3 is built from 16 residues. Germline lookup yields CDR1 MGHRA and CDR2 YSYEKL. Trimming shortened V by 2 bases and J by 7 bases, and 17 bases separated the two germline ends. The CDR3 loop is CASSQPSGREGEKLFF. CDR3 DNA sequence: TGCGCCAGCAGCCAACCTAGCGGCAGGGAGGGTGAAAAACTGTTTTTT.

The chain couples TRBV30 to TRBJ1-2; D is ambiguous. With 2 bases removed from V and 1 base from J, the gap between germline ends came to 14 bases. CDR1 and CDR2 from the germline V gene are GTSNPN and SVGIG (reference sequence). The CDR3 is 15 residues long. The CDR3 DNA reads TGTGCCTGGAGTCCTCCTTCGGGGAGTAACTATGGCTACACCTTC. Translated: CAWSPPSGSNYGYTF.

The rearrangement joins TRBV20-1 to TRBJ1-6, with 8 bases that match TRBD1. The CDR3 sequence is 16 residues long. V was pared by 1 base and J by 10 bases, with 12 bases of the junction left unmatched. The germline gives CDR1 DFQATT, CDR2 SNEGSKA (reference sequence). The CDR3, as DNA: TGCAGTGCTAGAGTAGGGACAGGCGGCGATCGCTCACCCCTCCACTTT. Translated: CSARVGTGGDRSPLHF.

The table lists this clonotype with a few counts. The chain joins TRBV7-9 to TRBJ1-5; a weak D match, TRBD1 (6 bases). V lost 5 bases and J 4 bases, leaving 18 bases between the germline ends. The CDR3 runs 16 residues. Germline values: CDR1 SEHNR, CDR2 FQNEAQ (reference sequence). CDR3 sequence reads: CASSPTTGSWNQPQHF. CDR3 DNA sequence: TGTGCCAGCAGCCCGACTACAGGGTCCTGGAATCAGCCCCAGCATTTT.

A few counts support this clonotype. The V and J genes are TRBV12-3 or TRBV12-4 and TRBJ1-6; 7 nucleotides align to TRBD1. Trimming at V came to 0 bases and at J to 9 bases, leaving 2 bases not matched to a gene. CDR3 size: 14 residues. The CDR3 is CASSLAGGTSPLHF. CDR3 nucleotide sequence: TGTGCCAGCAGTTTAGCAGGGGGCACTTCACCCCTCCACTTT.

Only a few counts were recorded for this clonotype. The gene calls are TRBV29-1 and TRBJ1-3; D is ambiguous. The V and J ends lost 1 base and 6 bases respectively, with 4 bases between them. This CDR3 has 11 residues. Germline V CDR1 and CDR2: SQVTM, ANQGSEA. CDR3 coding DNA: TGCAGCGTTGAAGTGAAAAACACCATATATTTT. Amino acids: CSVEVKNTIYF.